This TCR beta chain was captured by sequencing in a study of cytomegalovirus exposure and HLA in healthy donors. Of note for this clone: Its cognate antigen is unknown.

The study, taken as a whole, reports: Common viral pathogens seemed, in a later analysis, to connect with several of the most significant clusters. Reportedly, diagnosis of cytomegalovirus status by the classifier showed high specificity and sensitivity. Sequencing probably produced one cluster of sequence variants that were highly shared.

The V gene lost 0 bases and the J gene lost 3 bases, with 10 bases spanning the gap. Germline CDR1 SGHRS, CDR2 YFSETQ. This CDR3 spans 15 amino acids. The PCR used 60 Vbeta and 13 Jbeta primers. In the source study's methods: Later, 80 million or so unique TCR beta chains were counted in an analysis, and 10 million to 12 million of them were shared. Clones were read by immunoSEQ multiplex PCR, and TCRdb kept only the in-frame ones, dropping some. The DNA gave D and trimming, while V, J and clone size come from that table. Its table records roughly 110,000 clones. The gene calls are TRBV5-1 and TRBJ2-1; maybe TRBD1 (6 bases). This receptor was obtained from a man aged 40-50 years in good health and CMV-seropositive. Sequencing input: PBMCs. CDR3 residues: CASSLGGTSYNEQFF. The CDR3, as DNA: TGCGCCAGCAGCTTGGGGGGGACAAGCTACAATGAGCAGTTCTTC.